The sample holds one count of the clone carrying this T cell receptor (beta chain). Germline CDR1 reads DFQATT; CDR2 reads SNEGSKA (reference sequence). This CDR3 comprises 11 residues. Trimming took off 5 bases at V and 6 bases at J, with 11 bases between the two ends. Produced via immunoSEQ multiplex PCR; TCRdb's table is partial and in-frame only. The sample lists under 150,000 clones, 75% to 90% occurring once. The record originates from a study of control samples from healthy donors and cancer patients. This receptor was obtained from a man aged 30 to 45 in good health. V usage is TRBV20-1 and J usage is TRBJ2-7; no clear D gene. The sequenced sample consisted of blood. The DNA for the CDR3 is TGCAGTGCTTCCGACGGTGGCGAGCAGTACTTC. The encoded protein is CSASDGGEQYF.